One sample yielded the 27 T cell receptor beta chains listed below, sequenced in a study of blood T cell repertoires in COVID-19. Only in-frame clones appear in the TCRdb table, and some are missing; sequencing was by immunoSEQ multiplex PCR. The profile covers around 41,000 clones, with approximately 82% appearing a single time and less than 45% taken by the ten largest. The sample consisted of peripheral blood. These receptors came from an elderly woman with active or convalescent COVID-19.

The chain combines TRBV2 with TRBJ2-3; D may be TRBD2 (5 bases). The length of the CDR3 is 16 residues. V lost 2 bases and J 10 bases, leaving 22 bases between the germline ends. Germline CDR1 and CDR2: SNHLY and FYNNEI. The CDR3 nucleotides are TGTGCCAGCAGTGAAACGGGTTGGCAGAGGGTCCGCTCGCAGTATTTT. Residues: CASSETGWQRVRSQYF.

J is TRBJ1-5 and V is TRBV18; D ambiguous. This CDR3 has 15 amino acids. Per the germline V gene, CDR1 is KGHSH and CDR2 is LQKENI. Trimming removed 3 bases from V and 1 base from J, with 10 bases in between. Here the CDR3 DNA reads TGTGCCAGCTCACCGGCCGGGTCGAGCAATCAGCCCCAGCATTTT. Translating gives CASSPAGSSNQPQHF.

The V and J genes are TRBV27 and TRBJ2-1, with 11 bases lining up with TRBD2. V lost 2 bases, J lost 4 bases, and 7 bases stayed unmatched. This CDR3 is 17 amino acids long. Germline CDR1 reads MNHEY; CDR2 reads SMNVEV (reference sequence). The CDR3 reads CASSLRARTSGYNEQFF. In DNA, the CDR3 is TGTGCCAGCAGTTTACGAGCTAGGACTAGCGGGTACAATGAGCAGTTCTTC.

The rearrangement links TRBV6-5 to TRBJ2-3; the match to TRBD2 covers 10 bases. The length of the CDR3 is 14 residues. After removal of 5 bases from V and 6 bases from J, the junction contained 5 bases not matched to a gene. CDR1 is MNHEY, CDR2 SVGAGI, per germline. The CDR3: CASSTGTSADTQYF. The CDR3 DNA sequence: TGTGCCAGCAGTACCGGGACTAGCGCCGATACGCAGTATTTT.

This clone appeared a single time. The chain recombines TRBV2 with TRBJ2-7; 14 bases align to TRBD2. The length of the CDR3 is 18 residues. CDR1 is SNHLY and CDR2 is FYNNEI in the germline V gene. J was trimmed by 3 bases and V by 6 bases; bases with no gene match: 13. The CDR3 region is CASRTGTSGSFRGYEQYF. The DNA of the CDR3 is TGTGCCAGCAGGACCGGGACTAGCGGGAGTTTCAGGGGCTACGAGCAGTACTTC.

V and J are TRBV6-1 and TRBJ2-1; TRBD2 aligns across 12 bases. The CDR3 loop spans 18 amino acids. Looked up from germline, CDR1 is MNHNS and CDR2 is SASEGT. Trimming cost V 0 bases and J 8 bases; bases outside gene matches: 11. CDR3 DNA: TGTGCCAGCAGTGAAGCCTCCCGGTCTAGCGGGAGGGTCTATGAGCAGTTCTTC. This sequence encodes CASSEASRSSGRVYEQFF.

The count of this clone is one. The rearrangement joins TRBV2 to TRBJ1-5; weak D call: TRBD1 (6 bases). Deletions cut 2 bases from V and 4 bases from J, with 9 bases between. CDR3 length: 14 amino acids. Per germline, CDR1 SNHLY and CDR2 FYNNEI. CDR3 amino acids: CASSEWGPNQPQHF. The CDR3 DNA is TGTGCCAGCAGTGAATGGGGGCCAAATCAGCCCCAGCATTTT.

The chain couples TRBV7-2 to TRBJ2-3; 11 bases agree with TRBD2. CDR3 length: 15 residues. Germline trimming cut 4 bases from V and 6 bases from J; bases unmatched to any gene: 6. CDR1 is SGHTA, CDR2 FQGNSA, per germline. CDR3 nucleotide sequence: TGTGCCAGCAGCTCACCGGGACTAGCGGCCGATACGCAGTATTTT. Amino acids: CASSSPGLAADTQYF.

The chain is built from TRBV28 and TRBJ2-5; possible D gene TRBD2, 5 bases. This CDR3 is built from 12 residues. Trimming removed 11 bases at V and 1 base at J, with 11 bases between. Germline values: CDR1 MDHEN, CDR2 SYDVKM. The CDR3 DNA sequence: TGTGCCTCCCGGACTCTCCAAGAGACCCAGTACTTC. Its translation is CASRTLQETQYF.

The rearrangement uses TRBV28 and TRBJ1-4; weak D call: TRBD1 (6 bases). The ends were cut back, 2 bases at V and 7 bases at J, with 14 bases in the middle. Germline V gene lookup returns CDR1 MDHEN and CDR2 SYDVKM. The CDR3 is 15 amino acids. Written as DNA, the CDR3 is TGTGCCAGCAGTTTACGTACAGGGTGGAGTGAAAAACTGTTTTTT. Translating gives CASSLRTGWSEKLFF.

This sequence joins TRBV6-1 and TRBJ2-7; D gene uncertain. CDR1 and CDR2 from the germline V gene are MNHNS and SASEGT. The CDR3 spans 12 residues. V was clipped by 3 bases and J by 7 bases, with 10 bases between them. This CDR3 is CASSDKYREQYF. CDR3 nucleotides: TGTGCCAGCAGTGATAAGTACAGAGAGCAGTACTTC.

The V call is TRBV7-2, the J call TRBJ2-3, with unresolved D. Trimming pared 3 bases from V and 4 bases from J, leaving 8 bases between. CDR1 SGHTA and CDR2 FQGNSA come from the germline V gene. The CDR3 spans 13 residues. DNA of the CDR3: TGTGCCAGCAGCTTTCCCGAGCCAGATACGCAGTATTTT. This translates into CASSFPEPDTQYF.

The chain's CDR3 is CASSSGQQVRETQYF. The CDR3, as DNA: TGTGCCAGCAGTTCAGGACAGCAAGTGAGGGAGACCCAGTACTTC. The chain links TRBV27 to TRBJ2-5; the D gene is possibly TRBD1 (6 bases). The V end lost 4 bases, the J end lost 5 bases, and 17 bases lay between the germline ends. This CDR3 spans 15 amino acids. The germline gives CDR1 MNHEY, CDR2 SMNVEV (reference sequence).

The genes are TRBV4-2 and TRBJ1-2; maybe TRBD1 (5 bases). V was trimmed by 2 bases and J by 6 bases, leaving 16 bases between them. This CDR3 region has 15 residues. Looked up from germline, CDR1 is LGHNA and CDR2 is YNFKEQ. For the CDR3, the DNA is TGTGCCAGCAGCCAAAGCTATCTACGGGGGGATGGCTACACCTTC. This gives the protein CASSQSYLRGDGYTF.

This chain's CDR3 is CASSLGPSGVTYEQYF. The CDR3, as DNA: TGTGCCAGCAGCTTGGGACCTAGCGGAGTCACCTACGAGCAGTACTTC. V usage is TRBV5-4 and J usage is TRBJ2-7; 7 bases map to TRBD2. Germline CDR1 SGHNT, CDR2 YYREEE (reference sequence). CDR3 length equals 16 residues. The V gene end was trimmed by 0 bases and the J gene end by 2 bases; junction bases not matched to a gene: 8.

The V and J genes are TRBV6-5 and TRBJ1-5; the D is unclear. There are 12 residues in the CDR3. The V gene lost 8 bases and the J gene lost 0 bases, with 5 bases spanning the gap. From germline, CDR1 is MNHEY and CDR2 SVGAGI. The CDR3 region has the DNA TGTGCCAGCCACTATAGCAATCAGCCCCAGCATTTT. It translates to CASHYSNQPQHF.

The chain uses TRBV6-6 and TRBJ2-2, with TRBD1 matching 10 bases. Germline V CDR1 and CDR2: MNHNY, SVGAGI (reference sequence). V lost 6 bases and J lost 4; bases outside the gene matches: 2. The CDR3 covers 14 residues. The DNA of the CDR3 is TGTGCCAGCAGCCGGACAGGGGGCACCGGGGAGCTGTTTTTT. Residues: CASSRTGGTGELFF.

Note on this clone: The conserved final phenylalanine or tryptophan is absent from the CDR3, which likely points to a read error. The limits of the CDR3 on the DNA are not certain, so only TCRdb's listed CDR3 is given. This chain connects TRBV21-1 to TRBJ1-5; the table names TRBD1, a call not compared with the DNA. TRBV21-1 is a pseudogene locus. With termini counted, the CDR3 has 10 amino acids. CDR3 residues: CASSKACTEA.

The chain carries TRBV7-7 and TRBJ2-2; 7 bases agree with TRBD2. J was trimmed by 0 bases and V by 4 bases; bases with no gene match: 8. There are 17 residues in the CDR3. The V gene's germline CDR1 is SSHAT and CDR2 FNYEAQ (reference sequence). CDR3: CASSSGGTTANTGELFF. In DNA form, the CDR3 reads TGTGCCAGCAGCTCGGGGGGAACGACCGCGAACACCGGGGAGCTGTTTTTT.

The genes are TRBV5-1 and TRBJ2-2, with D unresolved. The CDR3 length is 13 residues. CDR1 SGHRS and CDR2 YFSETQ come from the germline V gene. Between the trimmed V and J ends, which lost 4 bases and 3 bases, there was a span of 7 bases. The CDR3 DNA reads as TGCGCCAGCAGCCATTCATACACCGGGGAGCTGTTTTTT. As protein: CASSHSYTGELFF.

This rearrangement joins TRBV9 to TRBJ1-4, with D possibly being TRBD1 (6 bases). V gave up 3 bases and J gave up 8 bases, with 14 bases separating them. Germline CDR1 SGDLS, CDR2 YYNGEE. The CDR3 loop spans 14 amino acids. CDR3 in DNA: TGTGCCAGCAGCGGAACAGGGACCTTCGAAAAACTGTTTTTT. Translated, it gives CASSGTGTFEKLFF.

The chain has TRBV28 and TRBJ1-2, with 9 bases lining up with TRBD1. CDR1 and CDR2 from the germline V gene are MDHEN and SYDVKM. This CDR3 spans 17 amino acids. After removal of 6 bases from V and 2 bases from J, the junction contained 13 bases not matched to a gene. The CDR3 here is CASRAEGGQGFNYGYTF. CDR3 coding DNA: TGTGCCAGCAGGGCTGAAGGGGGACAGGGTTTCAACTATGGCTACACCTTC.

The chain carries TRBV9 and TRBJ2-5; tentative D call: TRBD1 (6 bases). The V gene's germline CDR1 is SGDLS and CDR2 YYNGEE. Between the trimmed V and J ends, which lost 4 bases and 2 bases, there was a span of 9 bases. CDR3 length equals 13 residues. The CDR3 DNA follows: TGTGCCAGCAGCATAGGACAGCAAGAGACCCAGTACTTC. It is translated as CASSIGQQETQYF.

This rearrangement joins TRBV19 to TRBJ1-2, with D possibly TRBD1 on 5 matching bases. The CDR3 covers 14 residues. CDR1 is LNHDA and CDR2 is SQIVND in the germline V gene (reference sequence). V was clipped by 0 bases and J by 3 bases, with 8 bases between them. This CDR3 reads CASSIDPRDYGYTF. Written as DNA, the CDR3 is TGTGCCAGTAGTATAGACCCCAGGGACTATGGCTACACCTTC.

Only a few counts were recorded for this clone. The chain is built from TRBV6-2 or TRBV6-3 and TRBJ1-1; D is uncertain. CDR3 length: 12 residues. The germline V gene encodes CDR1 MNHEY and CDR2 SVGEGT. V dropped 0 bases and J dropped 5 bases, with 4 bases sitting between them. The CDR3 DNA sequence: TGTGCCAGCAGTTACTCGACAACTGAAGCTTTCTTT. Translation: CASSYSTTEAFF.

This chain links TRBV5-1 with TRBJ2-1; 7 bases map to TRBD2. The J segment lost 10 bases and the V segment lost 0 bases, leaving 10 bases of the junction unmatched. Germline V gene sequence: CDR1 SGHRS, CDR2 YFSETQ. The CDR3 has 15 residues. The DNA of the CDR3 is TGCGCCAGCAGCTTGGAGGCTAGCGGAGGGGCCGAGCAGTTCTTC. Protein product: CASSLEASGGAEQFF.

This chain connects TRBV10-3 to TRBJ2-1; tentative D call: TRBD2 (6 bases). V lost 3 bases, J lost 8 bases, and 14 bases lay in between. Germline V gives CDR1 ENHRY, CDR2 SYGVKD. This CDR3 region has 14 residues. CDR3: CAISDSGREYEQFF. The DNA for the CDR3 is TGTGCCATCAGTGATTCCGGGAGAGAATATGAGCAGTTCTTC.